This T cell receptor beta chain was found in a study of blood T cell repertoires in COVID-19. Produced via immunoSEQ multiplex PCR; TCRdb's table is partial and in-frame only. Altogether roughly 360,000 clones are present, approximately 90% being singletons, with the ten largest covering over 0.9%. Trimming took 2 bases from V and 2 from J, leaving 18 bases between them. This CDR3 has 17 residues. Germline V gene sequence: CDR1 PRHDT, CDR2 FYEKMQ (reference sequence). Participant age was about 18 to 89 years, and participants resided in about two dozen US areas. The source material was PBMCs or T cells enriched from blood (not recorded which). This clonotype was obtained from a woman aged 25 to 39 with acute COVID-19. The chain recombines TRBV13 with TRBJ1-1; D unresolved. Here the CDR3 DNA reads TGTGCCAGCAGCTTAAAGTCGCGGGGTATTTTCAACACTGAAGCTTTCTTT. Amino acid sequence: CASSLKSRGIFNTEAFF.